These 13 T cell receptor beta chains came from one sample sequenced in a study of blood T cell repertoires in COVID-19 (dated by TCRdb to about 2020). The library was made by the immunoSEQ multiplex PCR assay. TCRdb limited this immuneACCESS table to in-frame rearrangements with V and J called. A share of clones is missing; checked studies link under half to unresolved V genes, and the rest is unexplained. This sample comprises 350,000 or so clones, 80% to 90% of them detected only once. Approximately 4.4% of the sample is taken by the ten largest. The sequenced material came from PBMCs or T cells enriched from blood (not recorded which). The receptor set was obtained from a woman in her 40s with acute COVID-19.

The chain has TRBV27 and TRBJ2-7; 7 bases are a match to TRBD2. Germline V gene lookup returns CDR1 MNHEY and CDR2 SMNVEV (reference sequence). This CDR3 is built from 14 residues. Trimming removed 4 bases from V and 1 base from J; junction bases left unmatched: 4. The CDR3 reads CASSSQRESYEQYF. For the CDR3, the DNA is TGTGCCAGCAGTTCCCAGCGGGAATCCTACGAGCAGTACTTC.

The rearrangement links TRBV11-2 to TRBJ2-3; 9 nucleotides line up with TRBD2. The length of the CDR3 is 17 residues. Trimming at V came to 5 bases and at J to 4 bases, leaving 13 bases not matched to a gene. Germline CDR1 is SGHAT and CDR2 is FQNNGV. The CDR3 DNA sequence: TGTGCCAGCAGCCTTAGGGGGATAGCGGGAGTGTCAGATACGCAGTATTTT. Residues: CASSLRGIAGVSDTQYF. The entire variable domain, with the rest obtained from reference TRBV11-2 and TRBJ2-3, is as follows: EAGVAQSPRYKIIEKRQSVAFWCNPISGHATLYWYQQILGQGPKLLIQFQNNGVVDDSQLPKDRFSAERLKGVDSTLKIQPAKLEDSAVYLCASSLRGIAGVSDTQYFGPGTRLTVL.

The CDR3 sequence: CASSQDLGSRTADTQYF. CDR3 DNA: TGTGCCAGCAGCCAAGATTTGGGCTCCCGAACTGCAGATACGCAGTATTTT. V gene TRBV4-2 combines with J gene TRBJ2-3; D ambiguous. Trimming took 0 bases from V and 4 from J, leaving 17 bases between them. The CDR3 sequence is 17 residues long. Germline V lookup: CDR1 LGHNA, CDR2 YNFKEQ.

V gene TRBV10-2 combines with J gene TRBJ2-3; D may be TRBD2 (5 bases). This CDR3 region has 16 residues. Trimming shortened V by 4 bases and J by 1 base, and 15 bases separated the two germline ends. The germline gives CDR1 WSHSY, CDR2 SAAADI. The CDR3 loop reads CASSASAAAGTDTQYF. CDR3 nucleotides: TGCGCCAGCAGTGCTTCGGCCGCAGCGGGCACAGATACGCAGTATTTT.

CDR3 nucleotide sequence: TGTGCCAGCAGCTTGGGGGGCAGGACGAACACTGAAGCTTTCTTT. It specifies CASSLGGRTNTEAFF. V and J are TRBV5-4 and TRBJ1-1, with D possibly matching TRBD1 (5 bases). Germline CDR1 and CDR2: SGHNT and YYREEE (reference sequence). The CDR3 consists of 15 residues. V gave up 0 bases and J gave up 1 base, with 10 bases separating them.

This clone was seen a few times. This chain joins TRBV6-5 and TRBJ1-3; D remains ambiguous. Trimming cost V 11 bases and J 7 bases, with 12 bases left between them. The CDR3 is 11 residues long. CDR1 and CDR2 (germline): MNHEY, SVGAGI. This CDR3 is CAAANRNTIYF. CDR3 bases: TGTGCCGCGGCCAACCGGAACACCATATATTTT.

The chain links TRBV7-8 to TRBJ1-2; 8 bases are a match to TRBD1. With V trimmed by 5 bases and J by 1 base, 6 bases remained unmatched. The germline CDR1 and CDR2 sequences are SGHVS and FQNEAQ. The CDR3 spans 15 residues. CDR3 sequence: CASSRGQGGNYGYTF. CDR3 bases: TGTGCCAGCAGCCGAGGACAGGGTGGTAACTATGGCTACACCTTC.

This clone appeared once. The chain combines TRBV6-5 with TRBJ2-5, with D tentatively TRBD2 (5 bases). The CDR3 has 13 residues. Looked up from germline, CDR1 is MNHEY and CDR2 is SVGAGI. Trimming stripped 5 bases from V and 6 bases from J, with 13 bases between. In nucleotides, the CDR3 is TGTGCCAGCAGTCTAGGAGCGGCAAAGACCCAGTACTTC. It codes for CASSLGAAKTQYF.

The CDR3 loop reads CASSYSSGNTIYF. The CDR3 DNA follows: TGTGCCAGCAGCTACAGCTCTGGAAACACCATATATTTT. The J gene is TRBJ1-3, the V gene TRBV7-2; D is unclear. Germline values: CDR1 SGHTA, CDR2 FQGNSA. V lost 4 bases and J lost 0, with 4 bases in between. The CDR3 loop spans 13 amino acids. Using reference TRBV7-2 and TRBJ1-3 for the parts outside the CDR3, the full variable domain is GAGVSQSPSNKVTEKGKDVELRCDPISGHTALYWYRQSLGQGLEFLIYFQGNSAPDKSGLPSDRFSAERTGGSVSTLTIQRTQQEDSAVYLCASSYSSGNTIYFGEGSWLTVV.

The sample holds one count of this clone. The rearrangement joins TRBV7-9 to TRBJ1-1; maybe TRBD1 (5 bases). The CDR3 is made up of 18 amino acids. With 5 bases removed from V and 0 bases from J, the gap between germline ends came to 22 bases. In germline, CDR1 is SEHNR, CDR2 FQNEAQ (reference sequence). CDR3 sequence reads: CASSDTRAGRGMNTEAFF. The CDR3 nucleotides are TGTGCCAGCAGCGATACCCGGGCAGGAAGGGGTATGAACACTGAAGCTTTCTTT. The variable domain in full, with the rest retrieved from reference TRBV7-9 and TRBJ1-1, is DTGVSQNPRHKITKRGQNVTFRCDPISEHNRLYWYRQTLGQGPEFLTYFQNEAQLEKSRLLSDRFSAERPKGSFSTLEIQRTEQGDSAMYLCASSDTRAGRGMNTEAFFGQGTRLTVV.

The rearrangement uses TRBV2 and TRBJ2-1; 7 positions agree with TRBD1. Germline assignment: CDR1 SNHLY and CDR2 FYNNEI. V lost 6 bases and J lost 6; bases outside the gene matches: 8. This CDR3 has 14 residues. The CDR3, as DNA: TGTGCCAGCAGGATAGGGGCAGGGGGCAATGAGCAGTTCTTC. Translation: CASRIGAGGNEQFF.

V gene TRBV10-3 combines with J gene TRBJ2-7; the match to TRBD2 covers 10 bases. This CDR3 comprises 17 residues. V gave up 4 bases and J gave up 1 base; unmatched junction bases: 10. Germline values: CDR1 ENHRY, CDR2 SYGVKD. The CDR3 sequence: CAISGPTSGGASYEQYF. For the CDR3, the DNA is TGTGCCATCAGTGGCCCAACAAGCGGGGGGGCGTCCTACGAGCAGTACTTC.

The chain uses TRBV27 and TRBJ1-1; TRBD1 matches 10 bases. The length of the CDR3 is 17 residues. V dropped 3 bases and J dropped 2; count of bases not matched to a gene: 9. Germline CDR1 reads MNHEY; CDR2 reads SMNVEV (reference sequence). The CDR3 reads CASSFRQGASYNTEAFF. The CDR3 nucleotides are TGTGCCAGCAGTTTCCGACAGGGGGCGTCGTATAACACTGAAGCTTTCTTT.